This TCR beta chain was identified in a study of Ad26.COV2.S vaccination and SARS-CoV-2 variants. Study summary: A participant enrolled in the COV1001 Ad26.COV2.S trial arm provided the sample.

Sequenced by immunoSEQ multiplex PCR; TCRdb stores in-frame clones only, minus some. Here the sample spans about 350,000 clones, about 85% being singletons. Germline V gives CDR1 LNHDA, CDR2 SQIVND (reference sequence). V lost 6 bases and J 2 bases, leaving 11 bases between the germline ends. The CDR3 runs 13 residues. Whole-study results and caveats: The TCR breadth and depth analyses may have produced an underestimate of total T cell responses. Reported post-vaccination CD8+ and CD4+ T cell responses to spike showed substantial breadth. People who got the vaccine had more spike-specific TCR breadth than people who got placebo.

Treatment here: roughly 19 received Ad26.COV2.S at low or high dose, single or two shots; about 5 received placebo; per-sample allocation not given. Day 63 after the first vaccine or placebo injection was the time point for sampling. This clone has a single count. Its antigen is not identified. The chain has TRBV19 and TRBJ2-7, with D perhaps given as TRBD1 or TRBD2 (5 bases each). This specimen was peripheral blood, taken in a trial of Ad26.COV2.S vaccine versus placebo. The TCR sequence derives from a person aged 18-60 years who received the Ad26.COV2.S COVID-19 vaccine or a placebo. CDR3 nucleotides: TGTGCCAGTAGACGGGACGGAACCTACGAGCAGTACTTC. This gives the protein CASRRDGTYEQYF. The variable domain in full, completed from reference TRBV19 and TRBJ2-7, reads DGGITQSPKYLFRKEGQNVTLSCEQNLNHDAMYWYRQDPGQGLRLIYYSQIVNDFQKGDIAEGYSVSREKKESFPLTVTSAQKNPTAFYLCASRRDGTYEQYFGPGTRLTVT.